Each of the 5 T cell receptor beta chains below was sequenced from the same sample in a study of CD8+ T cells in alopecia areata. Extracted RNA was reverse transcribed into cDNA, the sequencing template. The assay was immunoSEQ multiplex PCR, and TCRdb's table has in-frame clones only and misses some. The repertoire holds 100,000 to 150,000 clones, with around 50% as singletons. The sample consisted of NKG2D-low CD8+ T cells sorted from blood. The receptors come from a human donor with alopecia areata.

This CDR3 is CAWCLMNTEAFF. The CDR3 bases are TGTGCCTGGTGCCTCATGAACACTGAAGCTTTCTTT. J is TRBJ1-1 and V is TRBV30, with unresolved D. CDR1 GTSNPN and CDR2 SVGIG come from the germline V gene (reference sequence). The ends were cut back, 5 bases at V and 0 bases at J, with 7 bases in the middle. The CDR3 contains 12 residues.

The chain couples TRBV4-2 to TRBJ2-3; 7 nucleotides match TRBD2. This CDR3 has 15 amino acids. With V trimmed by 1 base and J by 3 bases, 4 bases remained unmatched. CDR1 is LGHNA and CDR2 is YNFKEQ in the germline V gene. CDR3 sequence (DNA): TGTGCCAGCAGCCAAGTGGCGGGGGAGACAGATACGCAGTATTTT. Translation: CASSQVAGETDTQYF.

This clone was seen only a few times. The J gene is TRBJ2-7, the V gene TRBV28; D is ambiguous. Trimming took 2 bases from V and 2 from J, leaving 7 bases between them. The length of the CDR3 is 13 residues. Germline V gives CDR1 MDHEN, CDR2 SYDVKM. CDR3 amino acids: CASSLHGPYEQYF. CDR3 bases: TGTGCCAGCAGTTTACACGGCCCCTACGAGCAGTACTTC. Full variable domain (rest looked up from reference TRBV28 and TRBJ2-7): DVKVTQSSRYLVKRTGEKVFLECVQDMDHENMFWYRQDPGLGLRLIYFSYDVKMKEKGDIPEGYSVSREKKERFSLILESASTNQTSMYLCASSLHGPYEQYFGPGTRLTVT.

The gene calls are TRBV2 and TRBJ2-1; D is perhaps TRBD1 or TRBD2 (5 bases each). Germline V gene lookup returns CDR1 SNHLY and CDR2 FYNNEI. Trimming removed 8 bases from V and 15 bases from J, with 8 bases in between. CDR3 length: 8 amino acids. The CDR3 reads CASGGPFF. DNA for the CDR3: TGTGCCAGCGGGGGTCCGTTCTTC.

The rearrangement links TRBV28 to TRBJ1-1; no clear D gene. Per germline, CDR1 MDHEN and CDR2 SYDVKM. The CDR3 extends over 13 amino acids. Trimming took off 6 bases at V and 4 bases at J, with 12 bases between the two ends. This CDR3 is CASRFTPFTEAFF. In nucleotides, the CDR3 is TGTGCCAGCAGATTTACACCTTTCACTGAAGCTTTCTTT.